The 27 T cell receptor beta chains reported below all come from one sample, sequenced in a study of blood T cell repertoires in COVID-19. Method: immunoSEQ multiplex PCR; TCRdb's copy keeps in-frame clones and lacks some. Among 9,500 to 15,000 clones listed, 72% were seen once. The specimen was peripheral blood. Receptors were obtained from a man aged 55 to 69 with COVID-19, enrolled during active disease.

The chain recombines TRBV28 with TRBJ2-7; possible D gene TRBD1, 6 bases. The CDR3 contains 15 residues. Trimming removed 4 bases at V and 2 bases at J, with 15 bases between. Germline-derived CDR1 and CDR2 are MDHEN and SYDVKM. This chain's CDR3 is CASSSRTVGPYEQYF. The CDR3, as DNA: TGTGCCAGCAGTTCCCGGACAGTAGGACCCTACGAGCAGTACTTC.

The V and J genes are TRBV24-1 and TRBJ2-3, with 7 nucleotides matching TRBD2. Germline assignment: CDR1 KGHDR and CDR2 SFDVKD. The ends lost 4 bases at V and 3 bases at J; junction bases unmatched: 9. The CDR3 is 16 amino acids. Here the CDR3 reads CATSERRGVGTDTQYF. DNA for the CDR3: TGTGCCACCAGTGAACGTCGGGGGGTTGGTACAGATACGCAGTATTTT.

This chain uses TRBV6-5 with TRBJ1-5, with D perhaps TRBD1 (5 bases). The germline V gene has CDR1 MNHEY and CDR2 SVGAGI. The CDR3 covers 15 residues. V shed 10 bases and J shed 3 bases, with 19 bases lying between them. CDR3 sequence: CATAMSGGNNQPQHF. The CDR3 nucleotides are TGTGCCACAGCAATGAGTGGGGGGAACAATCAGCCCCAGCATTTT.

This rearrangement joins TRBV6-1 to TRBJ2-2, with 8 bases matching TRBD2. V was clipped by 4 bases and J by 5 bases; unmatched bases: 12. The CDR3 totals 17 residues. Germline lookup yields CDR1 MNHNS and CDR2 SASEGT. Written as DNA, the CDR3 is TGTGCCAGCAGTGGGGGAAAAGCGGGAGAGTATACCGGGGAGCTGTTTTTT. This gives the protein CASSGGKAGEYTGELFF.

The chain couples TRBV1 to TRBJ2-7; the D call in the table, TRBD2, was not verified against the DNA. TRBV1 is reported as a pseudogene. This CDR3 comprises 12 residues. The CDR3 nucleotides are TGCACCAGCAGCCAACCTACCTACGAGCAGTACTTC. This encodes CTSSQPTYEQYF.

J is TRBJ1-5 and V is TRBV30, with D unclear. Germline CDR1 GTSNPN, CDR2 SVGIG (reference sequence). The CDR3 consists of 12 residues. Trimming stripped 2 bases from V and 6 bases from J, with 8 bases between. CDR3 in amino acids: CAWSKESQPQHF. CDR3 nucleotides: TGTGCCTGGAGTAAGGAGAGTCAGCCCCAGCATTTT.

This clone has just a few counts. This CDR3 reads CASTQIYGSGELFF. CDR3 DNA: TGTGCCAGCACCCAGATTTACGGGTCCGGGGAGCTGTTTTTT. The chain employs TRBV3-1 (or the pseudogene TRBV3-2) and TRBJ2-2; unclear D gene. Germline values: CDR1 LGHDT, CDR2 YNNKEL (reference sequence). The CDR3 contains 14 residues. The V end was cut by 7 bases, the J end by 6 bases, with 15 bases between.

By frequency in the sample, this clone is medium-sized. The chain is built from TRBV3-1 (or the pseudogene TRBV3-2) and TRBJ1-3, with D uncertain. V was trimmed by 1 base and J by 4 bases, leaving 2 bases between them. CDR1 LGHDT and CDR2 YNNKEL come from the germline V gene (reference sequence). The CDR3 has 12 amino acids. The CDR3 region is CASSQAGNTIYF. The CDR3 bases are TGTGCCAGCAGCCAAGCGGGAAACACCATATATTTT.

V gene TRBV5-5 combines with J gene TRBJ2-2; 14 bases are shared with TRBD2. Germline-derived CDR1 and CDR2 are SGHKS and YYEKEE (reference sequence). The CDR3 extends over 20 amino acids. Trimming removed 2 bases from V and 4 bases from J; junction bases left unmatched: 13. In nucleotides, the CDR3 is TGTGCCAGCAGCTTCAAACCGGGACTAGCGGGAGAATCGGGCACCGGGGAGCTGTTTTTT. Protein sequence: CASSFKPGLAGESGTGELFF.

The chain couples TRBV6-5 to TRBJ2-7, with 9 bases fitting TRBD1. V lost 5 bases to trimming and J lost 7 bases; unmatched junction nucleotides: 12. This CDR3 spans 15 amino acids. Germline V gene sequence: CDR1 MNHEY, CDR2 SVGAGI. CDR3 amino acids: CASSTNAQGAREQYF. The CDR3 DNA reads as TGTGCCAGCAGTACCAACGCACAGGGGGCGCGGGAGCAGTACTTC.

This clone was seen a single time. The chain uses TRBV9 and TRBJ2-5; 9 positions match TRBD2. CDR1 is SGDLS and CDR2 is YYNGEE in the germline V gene. CDR3 size: 14 residues. The junction had 5 bases not matched to a gene; V was cut back by 3 bases and J by 5 bases. The CDR3 DNA follows: TGTGCCAGCAGCGCCCCGGGACTAGCTGAGACCCAGTACTTC. Translated: CASSAPGLAETQYF.

The chain uses TRBV27 and TRBJ2-7; 8 positions match TRBD2. The length of the CDR3 is 15 residues. The germline gives CDR1 MNHEY, CDR2 SMNVEV (reference sequence). Trimming at V came to 2 bases and at J to 3 bases, leaving 6 bases not matched to a gene. The CDR3 region has the DNA TGTGCCAGCAGTTTACGGCTAGCGGGTATCTACGAGCAGTACGTC. The encoded protein is CASSLRLAGIYEQYV.

The chain couples TRBV6-5 to TRBJ2-7; 8 bases fit TRBD1. With 6 bases clipped from V and 4 bases from J, the junction kept 8 bases outside the gene matches. Germline V gene data show CDR1 as MNHEY and CDR2 as SVGAGI. CDR3 size: 14 residues. This CDR3 is CASSPAGGRYEQYF. CDR3 DNA: TGTGCCAGCAGCCCGGCAGGGGGCCGGTACGAGCAGTACTTC.

The chain carries TRBV5-1 and TRBJ1-3, with a weak D call TRBD1 (6 bases). Germline lookup yields CDR1 SGHRS and CDR2 YFSETQ. Between the trimmed V and J ends, which lost 3 bases and 0 bases, there was a span of 10 bases. The CDR3 has 15 amino acids. CDR3 in DNA: TGCGCCAGCAGCTGGGGGCCTTTCTCTGGAAACACCATATATTTT. It encodes CASSWGPFSGNTIYF.

This rearrangement joins TRBV19 to TRBJ2-1; D is undetermined. The V end was cut by 3 bases, the J end by 9 bases, with 12 bases between. Germline V CDR1 and CDR2: LNHDA, SQIVND (reference sequence). CDR3 size: 13 residues. The CDR3 sequence: CASSMRSSGEQFF. CDR3 nucleotide sequence: TGTGCCAGTAGTATGAGAAGCTCGGGTGAGCAGTTCTTC.

The rearrangement links TRBV6-2 or TRBV6-3 to TRBJ1-1, with TRBD1 as a possible D gene (5 bases). V shed 2 bases and J shed 4 bases, with 17 bases lying between them. CDR1 MNHEY and CDR2 SVGEGT come from the germline V gene. This CDR3 contains 16 residues. The CDR3 spells CASSYVAREAGTEAFF. Written as DNA, the CDR3 is TGTGCCAGCAGTTACGTGGCCAGGGAGGCGGGCACTGAAGCTTTCTTT.

Judged by abundance, this clone is medium-sized. V is TRBV5-8 and J is TRBJ1-5; D is undetermined. The germline gives CDR1 SGHTS, CDR2 YDEGEE. The length of the CDR3 is 16 residues. The V end lost 0 bases, the J end lost 7 bases, and 17 bases lay between the germline ends. CDR3 coding DNA: TGTGCCAGCAGCTTGGTTCTAGGCACCCGCGGGCAGCCCCAGCATTTT. Its protein product is CASSLVLGTRGQPQHF.

The V and J genes are TRBV6-5 and TRBJ1-2; 7 nucleotides align to TRBD1. The germline V gene has CDR1 MNHEY and CDR2 SVGAGI. The length of the CDR3 is 14 residues. V lost 6 bases, J lost 4 bases, and 8 bases stayed unmatched. CDR3 nucleotide sequence: TGTGCCAGCAGCCCCGGGACAGCCACCTATGGCTACACCTTC. This codes for CASSPGTATYGYTF.

The J gene is TRBJ2-3, the V gene TRBV4-2, with D possibly being TRBD1 (6 bases). The CDR3 contains 15 residues. V lost 3 bases and J 2 bases, leaving 12 bases between the germline ends. Germline-derived CDR1 and CDR2 are LGHNA and YNFKEQ. The DNA for the CDR3 is TGTGCCAGCAGCCAGGGGGCCCTGACCACAGATACGCAGTATTTT. Protein product: CASSQGALTTDTQYF.

The chain carries TRBV5-5 and TRBJ2-6; D not certain. The V and J ends lost 0 bases and 4 bases respectively, with 14 bases between them. Germline CDR1 and CDR2: SGHKS and YYEKEE (reference sequence). The CDR3 has 17 amino acids. The CDR3 here is CASSLVLPSSGANVLTF. CDR3 bases: TGTGCCAGCAGCTTGGTACTCCCGTCCTCAGGGGCCAACGTCCTGACTTTC. The entire variable domain, with the rest obtained from reference TRBV5-5 and TRBJ2-6, is as follows: DAGVTQSPTHLIKTRGQQVTLRCSPISGHKSVSWYQQVLGQGPQFIFQYYEKEERGRGNFPDRFSARQFPNYSSELNVNALLLGDSALYLCASSLVLPSSGANVLTFGAGSRLTVL.

This chain connects TRBV3-1 (or the pseudogene TRBV3-2) to TRBJ2-7; D is ambiguous. The V gene's germline CDR1 is LGHDT and CDR2 YNNKEL (reference sequence). The CDR3 is 17 residues long. V gave up 0 bases and J gave up 2 bases, with 17 bases separating them. CDR3 region: CASSQDIIFEAPYEQYV. The CDR3 bases are TGTGCCAGCAGCCAAGATATCATTTTCGAGGCACCCTACGAGCAGTACGTC.

The chain links TRBV3-1 (or the pseudogene TRBV3-2) to TRBJ2-3, with 9 bases fitting TRBD2. This CDR3 is built from 16 residues. Trimming cost V 4 bases and J 6 bases; bases outside gene matches: 11. The germline CDR1 and CDR2 sequences are LGHDT and YNNKEL (reference sequence). The CDR3: CASSLAAAGGRDTQYF. DNA for the CDR3: TGTGCCAGCAGCCTCGCGGCGGCGGGGGGGAGGGATACGCAGTATTTT.

This clone occurred a few times. The CDR3 DNA is TGTGCCAGCAGCCAGTTCCCTGAAGCTTTCTTT. Translated: CASSQFPEAFF. The chain links TRBV11-2 to TRBJ1-1, with D unresolved. There are 11 residues in the CDR3. The germline gives CDR1 SGHAT, CDR2 FQNNGV. V lost 5 bases to trimming and J lost 6 bases, with 7 bases between them.

This chain links TRBV6-5 with TRBJ2-5, with TRBD2 as a possible D gene (6 bases). The germline V gene has CDR1 MNHEY and CDR2 SVGAGI. The germline V and J ends were trimmed by 0 bases and 5 bases, with 16 bases remaining between them. This CDR3 comprises 16 residues. This CDR3 is CASSYSGTGFGETQYF. In nucleotides, the CDR3 is TGTGCCAGCAGTTACTCTGGGACTGGCTTCGGGGAGACCCAGTACTTC.

The rearrangement links TRBV11-2 to TRBJ2-7; 10 positions match TRBD1. The junction had 3 bases not matched to a gene; V was cut back by 5 bases and J by 2 bases. The length of the CDR3 is 14 residues. Germline CDR1 reads SGHAT; CDR2 reads FQNNGV. The CDR3 spells CASSPGTGAYEQYF. The CDR3 DNA follows: TGTGCCAGCAGCCCCGGGACAGGGGCCTACGAGCAGTACTTC.

V is TRBV19 and J is TRBJ2-3, with D possibly matching TRBD2 (6 bases). The germline V and J ends were trimmed by 5 bases and 5 bases, with 20 bases remaining between them. Germline-derived CDR1 and CDR2 are LNHDA and SQIVND (reference sequence). The CDR3 loop spans 16 amino acids. CDR3 sequence (DNA): TGTGCCAGTAGTCCCCGGCAGGGACTCCCTAAAGATACGCAGTATTTT. Its translation: CASSPRQGLPKDTQYF.

The chain combines TRBV11-3 with TRBJ2-3, with unresolved D. V lost 5 bases, J lost 2 bases, and 11 bases lay in between. CDR1 SGHNT and CDR2 YENEEA come from the germline V gene. The CDR3 has 14 amino acids. Here the CDR3 reads CASSPTWATDTQYF. The CDR3 DNA sequence: TGTGCCAGCAGCCCCACTTGGGCCACAGATACGCAGTATTTT.